This TCR beta chain was found in a study of T cells in Graves' hyperthyroidism and ophthalmopathy. Germline loops: CDR1 SGHTA, CDR2 FQGNSA. CDR3 size: 14 residues. V lost 4 bases and J 1 base, leaving 9 bases between the germline ends. Findings and caveats of the study: In blood, most of the thyroid clonotypes expanded above 0.001 were also present. Researchers report that a 13 V-J model separated ophthalmopathy from stable hyperthyroidism.

At least ten counts were recorded for this clonotype. The target antigen is unknown. RNA transcripts served as the template for amplifying TCR beta CDR3 regions. With the HTBI primer set, the TCR CDR3 went through a first round of RT-PCR. TCRdb re-analysed the multiplex PCR reads in MiXCR, keeping a single row per CDR3 protein. The sample includes hundreds of thousands of distinct CDR3 sequences, around 13% seen only once; the top ten take approximately 25%. The receptor was derived from a woman in her 30s with Graves' hyperthyroidism. What was sequenced was blood. This rearrangement joins TRBV7-2 to TRBJ2-3, with D tentatively TRBD2 (6 bases). CDR3 sequence (DNA): TGTGCCAGCAGCTCATCTAGCGGCACAGATACGCAGTATTTT. Its translation is CASSSSSGTDTQYF.